This TCR beta chain was captured in a study of T cells in Graves' hyperthyroidism and ophthalmopathy. The source of the PBMCs was more than 9.5 ml of fresh peripheral blood. Germline V lookup: CDR1 MNHEY, CDR2 SVGAGI. CDR3 length equals 16 residues. V was clipped by 0 bases and J by 3 bases; unmatched bases: 4. There are many counts of this clonotype. Amplified regions were TCR beta CDR3 sequences from RNA transcripts. TCR CDR3 underwent first-round RT-PCR with the HTBI primer set. Each CDR3 protein gets one entry after TCRdb re-called the multiplex PCR reads with MiXCR. This table has approximately 520,000 distinct CDR3 sequences, less than 25% appearing once.

Material: blood. This chain connects TRBV6-5 to TRBJ1-5; 8 nucleotides align to TRBD1. This receptor was obtained from a woman aged 30 to 39 with Graves' ophthalmopathy. The CDR3 bases are TGTGCCAGCAGTTACTCCTGGACAGGGATCAATCAGCCCCAGCATTTT. It codes for CASSYSWTGINQPQHF.